Each of the 17 T cell receptor beta chains below was sequenced from the same sample in a study of T cells in Graves' hyperthyroidism and ophthalmopathy (dated by TCRdb to the late 2010s). The library was produced with multiplex PCR. TCRdb shows the sequencer as Illumina HiSeq 2000. Amplification of TCR beta CDR3 regions was carried out from RNA transcripts. For the first round of RT-PCR on the TCR CDR3, the HTBI primer set was used together with the Qiagen OneStep RT-PCR kit. The public reads were reprocessed in TCRdb via fastp at Q25 and MiXCR, keeping in-frame beta chains. Each entry is one CDR3 protein sequence, shown with its most common DNA and genes. The sample profile shows around 580,000 distinct CDR3 sequences; over 15% of them were found once. Together, the top ten hold around 19% of the sample. Source material: blood. The receptors come from a woman aged 18-29 years with Graves' hyperthyroidism.

The CDR3 DNA sequence: TGCGCCAGCAGCCAAGATTCAAGGTCACCCCTCCACTTT. Its protein is CASSQDSRSPLHF. V and J are TRBV4-1 and TRBJ1-6; no clear D. From germline, CDR1 is MGHRA and CDR2 YSYEKL. Trimming removed 0 bases at V and 10 bases at J, with 7 bases between. The CDR3 sequence is 13 residues long.

The chain combines TRBV29-1 with TRBJ2-5, with 9 bases matching TRBD2. With V trimmed by 4 bases and J by 9 bases, 9 bases remained unmatched. From germline, CDR1 is SQVTM and CDR2 ANQGSEA. The CDR3 has 13 amino acids. DNA of the CDR3: TGCAGCGTTGCCGGTAGCGGGAGAAGGGCCCAGTACTTC. This encodes CSVAGSGRRAQYF. The entire variable domain, with the rest obtained from reference TRBV29-1 and TRBJ2-5, is as follows: SAVISQKPSRDICQRGTSLTIQCQVDSQVTMMFWYRQQPGQSLTLIATANQGSEATYESGFVIDKFPISRPNLTFSTLTVSNMSPEDSSIYLCSVAGSGRRAQYFGPGTRLLVL.

J is TRBJ2-7 and V is TRBV29-1; TRBD1 is a possible D gene (6 bases). Germline lookup yields CDR1 SQVTM and CDR2 ANQGSEA. V lost 7 bases, J lost 5 bases, and 18 bases lay in between. This CDR3 is built from 13 residues. The CDR3 loop reads CSAAGTRINEQYF. In DNA form, the CDR3 reads TGCAGCGCCGCCGGGACAAGGATAAACGAGCAGTACTTC.

The table lists this clonotype with many counts. The chain employs TRBV2 and TRBJ2-1, with D unresolved. V lost 3 bases, J lost 3 bases, and 9 bases lay in between. The CDR3 is made up of 14 amino acids. The V gene's germline CDR1 is SNHLY and CDR2 FYNNEI. CDR3 sequence (DNA): TGTGCCAGCAGTGAGAGTGGGATCTACAATGAGCAGTTCTTC. Its protein is CASSESGIYNEQFF. Using reference TRBV2 and TRBJ2-1 for the parts outside the CDR3, the full variable domain is EPEVTQTPSHQVTQMGQEVILRCVPISNHLYFYWYRQILGQKVEFLVSFYNNEISEKSEIFDDQFSVERPDGSNFTLKIRSTKLEDSAMYFCASSESGIYNEQFFGPGTRLTVL.

Comments on this clonotype: A much larger clonotype is one base distant, so this may be a read error. The rearrangement joins TRBV2 to TRBJ2-7; maybe TRBD2 (5 bases). CDR1 is SNHLY, CDR2 FYNNEI, per germline. V was cut by 6 bases and J by 7 bases, with 10 bases left in between. CDR3 size: 11 residues. CDR3 DNA: TGTGCCAGCAGGAGGGTTCTTGAGCAGTACTTC. It is translated as CASRRVLEQYF.

The table lists this clonotype with many counts. The J gene is TRBJ2-1, the V gene TRBV3-1; TRBD2 is a possible D gene (6 bases). The CDR3 loop spans 15 amino acids. Germline loops: CDR1 LGHDT, CDR2 YNNKEL (reference sequence). Trimming cost V 5 bases and J 0 bases, with 11 bases left between them. The CDR3 sequence is CASSAGPRSYNEQFF. The CDR3 coding sequence is TGTGCCAGCAGCGCGGGACCCCGCTCCTACAATGAGCAGTTCTTC.

Details on this clonotype: One base away lies a much larger clone, so this may be a sequencing read error. CDR3 sequence: CASSLYSRGGDTQYF. The CDR3 region has the DNA TGCGCCAGCAGCTTGTACTCGCGGGGAGGCGATACGCAGTATTTT. The gene calls are TRBV5-1 and TRBJ2-3, with D maybe TRBD2 (6 bases). The germline V and J ends were trimmed by 1 base and 6 bases, with 15 bases remaining between them. Germline CDR1 SGHRS, CDR2 YFSETQ. The CDR3 runs to 15 residues.

V and J are TRBV20-1 and TRBJ1-2, with D possibly being TRBD1 (6 bases). Trimming stripped 2 bases from V and 1 base from J, with 11 bases between. This CDR3 region has 14 residues. The germline V gene encodes CDR1 DFQATT and CDR2 SNEGSKA (reference sequence). The CDR3 protein is CSARKQGDNYGYTF. The CDR3, as DNA: TGCAGTGCTAGAAAACAGGGTGATAACTATGGCTACACCTTC.

The chain employs TRBV18 and TRBJ1-2; D remains unclear. In germline, CDR1 is KGHSH, CDR2 LQKENI. The CDR3 has 15 amino acids. V lost 3 bases and J lost 0, with 11 bases in between. The CDR3 nucleotides read TGTGCCAGCTCACCTACGGGGTATTCTAACTATGGCTACACCTTC. Its translation is CASSPTGYSNYGYTF.

This clonotype showed up just a few times. The chain recombines TRBV5-4 with TRBJ2-5; no definite D call. Germline values: CDR1 SGHNT, CDR2 YYREEE (reference sequence). V lost 2 bases and J lost 0, with 8 bases in between. This CDR3 has 14 amino acids. The DNA for the CDR3 is TGTGCCAGCAGCTTTCGCAGAAACCAAGAGACCCAGTACTTC. Translating it yields CASSFRRNQETQYF.

This chain connects TRBV5-1 to TRBJ2-6; the match to TRBD1 covers 7 bases. In germline, CDR1 is SGHRS, CDR2 YFSETQ. CDR3 length equals 19 residues. Trimming cost V 5 bases and J 0 bases; bases outside gene matches: 14. CDR3 loop: CASRDRNPGPNSGANVLTF. The CDR3 DNA follows: TGCGCCAGCAGGGACAGGAACCCTGGGCCCAACTCTGGGGCCAACGTCCTGACTTTC. The full variable domain, rest sourced from reference TRBV5-1 and TRBJ2-6, is KAGVTQTPRYLIKTRGQQVTLSCSPISGHRSVSWYQQTPGQGLQFLFEYFSETQRNKGNFPGRFSGRQFSNSRSEMNVSTLELGDSALYLCASRDRNPGPNSGANVLTFGAGSRLTVL.

This clonotype was counted at least ten times. This rearrangement joins TRBV7-9 to TRBJ2-7; 7 nucleotides line up with TRBD2. Trimming cost V 5 bases and J 3 bases; bases outside gene matches: 10. CDR3 length equals 15 residues. Germline V gene sequence: CDR1 SEHNR, CDR2 FQNEAQ (reference sequence). The CDR3 DNA reads TGTGCCAGCAGCCAGCGGGGCGGGAGTAACTACGAGCAGTACTTC. Encoded protein: CASSQRGGSNYEQYF.

Ten or more counts support this clonotype. The chain carries TRBV11-3 and TRBJ2-1; 9 bases are shared with TRBD2. Trimming took 3 bases from V and 5 from J; bases not matched to a gene: 5. From germline, CDR1 is SGHNT and CDR2 YENEEA. CDR3 size: 15 residues. CDR3 residues: CASSLGLAVDNEQFF. The CDR3 DNA follows: TGTGCCAGCAGCTTGGGACTAGCTGTAGACAATGAGCAGTTCTTC.

This clonotype was observed at least ten times. CDR3 nucleotides: TGCGCCAGCAGCCAAGACGCGGCACTGATATATGGCTACACCTTC. Protein product: CASSQDAALIYGYTF. This chain joins TRBV4-1 and TRBJ1-2; D is unresolved. Trimming stripped 0 bases from V and 5 bases from J, with 13 bases between. This CDR3 is 15 amino acids long. Germline CDR1 reads MGHRA; CDR2 reads YSYEKL.

At least ten counts were recorded for this clonotype. The V and J genes are TRBV4-3 and TRBJ2-7, with D perhaps assigned TRBD1 or TRBD2 (5 bases each). This CDR3 has 15 residues. V lost 0 bases and J 5 bases, leaving 14 bases between the germline ends. CDR1 LGHNA and CDR2 YSLEER come from the germline V gene. CDR3 residues: CASSQELGVLNEQYF. CDR3 DNA sequence: TGCGCCAGCAGCCAAGAATTGGGGGTCCTTAACGAGCAGTACTTC.

At least ten counts were recorded for this clonotype. The chain is built from TRBV5-1 and TRBJ2-3; no clear D gene. The V gene lost 3 bases and the J gene lost 3 bases, with 14 bases spanning the gap. Germline CDR1 reads SGHRS; CDR2 reads YFSETQ. CDR3 size: 15 residues. CDR3 sequence: CASSSWYPRTDTQYF. CDR3 in DNA: TGCGCCAGCAGCTCTTGGTACCCAAGAACAGATACGCAGTATTTT.

J is TRBJ1-5 and V is TRBV9, with 11 positions matching TRBD1. Germline V gene data show CDR1 as SGDLS and CDR2 as YYNGEE. The CDR3 runs to 15 residues. J was trimmed by 7 bases and V by 4 bases; bases with no gene match: 7. This CDR3 is CASSFGTGGGQPQHF. The CDR3, as DNA: TGTGCCAGCAGCTTTGGGACAGGGGGGGGACAGCCCCAGCATTTT.